The clone carrying this TCR beta chain was observed a few times. The antigen is undetermined. This specimen comes from a study of T-cell reconstitution after alpha-beta-depleted transplantation in children. General study findings and limits: There were reportedly several hundred expanded graft clones from which alpha-beta T cells came about two months after transplant. For some patients, TCRbeta diversity was high at day 60 because of recipient T cells and thymic progenitors that survived. From newly produced T cells came most of the T-cell counts and diversity one year after transplant.

Looked up from germline, CDR1 is DFQATT and CDR2 is SNEGSKA (reference sequence). Trimming removed 6 bases at V and 4 bases at J, with 18 bases between. The CDR3 is 15 residues long. It was with unique molecular identifiers that the TCRbeta library was prepared. MiXCR, applied by TCRdb to the PCR reads, yields one record per CDR3 protein. The sample shows around 490,000 distinct CDR3 sequences, approximately 10% of them seen only once. Source: PBMCs, mostly from graft donor cells, taken 180 days after TCRalphabeta/CD19-depleted stem cell transplant. The source is a female patient between 2 and 15 years old who had a stem cell transplant for aplastic anemia, so the T cells may come from the graft donor. The chain carries TRBV20-1 and TRBJ2-2; D not resolved. DNA of the CDR3: TGCAGTGCCACCGCATGGGGATTGAGCACCGGGGAGCTGTTTTTT. Protein product: CSATAWGLSTGELFF.